This T cell receptor beta chain was recorded in a study of blood T cell repertoires in COVID-19 (TCRdb year 2020). For the study in its entirety: The collaborator samples originated in the United States, Italy and Spain and spanned the acute and convalescent phases of COVID-19. The prospective study material was composed of cDNA or gDNA derived from T cells, B-cell-depleted T cells, or PBMCs. Deeply sampled blood TCRbeta repertoires from subjects exposed to, actively infected with, or recovered from COVID-19 were included in the dataset. The repertoires were made available in a free public database intended to serve as a resource for research on the immune response to SARS-CoV-2. Samples were obtained from the ongoing ImmuneRACE study (first 160 participants) and from 1,254 subjects provided by 6 global collaborators. Sample metadata almost always included a de-identified subject ID, COVID-19 status, age in years and sex. Where HLA class I and class II types were available, the types were taken from metadata supplied by the sample provider, not from assay-based typing. Overall results and qualifications from the work: The quantity of clinical and demographic metadata differed by source and by participant and was supplied without curation.

Participants in the prospective study were aged roughly 18 to 100 years, lived in some 24 United States geographic areas, and enrolled through a virtual design. To assign participants to cohorts, the prospective study relied on clinical history that participants themselves reported in a screening survey and a study questionnaire. For ImmuneRACE Cohort 3, a participant was defined as recovered based on two consecutive negative NP/OP PCR tests, clearance by a healthcare professional, or resolution of symptoms. In the prospective study, mobile phlebotomists collected whole blood, serum and a nasopharyngeal or oropharyngeal swab from each participant. Prospective study participants could optionally give additional blood draws and questionnaires over an approximately two-month period. Blood samples from the prospective study were shipped frozen or at room temperature prior to DNA extraction. TCRbeta CDR3 regions were amplified from genomic DNA by means of the immunoSEQ Assay, a bias-controlled multiplex PCR. The study's processing was this. The number of nucleated cells in each sample was estimated by amplification of reference gene primers within the assay. To quantify the absolute abundance of each unique TCRbeta CDR3 rearrangement, sequence reads were collapsed and filtered. For each sample, productive Simpson clonality was calculated as the square root of Simpson's diversity index over productive rearrangements. Not all clones reach the TCRdb copy of this immuneACCESS table, which keeps in-frame sequences only. Checked studies attribute under half of the gap to unresolved V genes and leave the rest unexplained. The V and J calls and clone size are taken from that table; D and trimming were inferred from the DNA. For this sample there are around 300,000 clones; roughly 90% appear just once. The ten largest clones capture about 3% of the sample.

As for this clone: Its antigen is not yet known. No qualities accompany the bases; no much larger clone lies one base away.

This clonotype was sampled from a woman aged 45-60 years who had recovered from COVID-19. Sequenced input: PBMCs or T cells enriched from blood (not recorded which).

The CDR3 protein sequence reads: CASSSNRDSRYNEQFF. The base sequence is TGTGCCAGCAGCTCGAATCGGGACAGTCGATACAATGAGCAGTTCTTC. The rearrangement combines TRBV11-2 with TRBJ2-1, and TRBD1 aligns with 7 junction nucleotides. The germline V end is reduced by 4 bases and the J end by 4 bases; junction bases left unmatched: 10. The CDR3 runs 16 amino acids, cysteine and phenylalanine included. Only the CDR3 DNA is retained, 48 bases long and in frame from the first base. The germline V gene specifies SGHAT as CDR1 and FQNNGV as CDR2.